This T cell receptor (beta chain) was sequenced during a study of T cell responses to AZD1222 COVID-19 vaccine. Germline loops: CDR1 SGHVS, CDR2 FQNEAQ. The CDR3 totals 13 residues. The ends were cut back, 1 base at V and 5 bases at J, with 6 bases in the middle. The data were produced by immunoSEQ multiplex PCR, yet TCRdb's version contains in-frame clones alone and is incomplete. Of roughly 45,000 clones in the sample, 70% to 80% are singletons; the top ten hold around 7%. The rearrangement uses TRBV7-8 and TRBJ1-5; D unresolved. The source of this sequence is an adult in good health. The sequencing used peripheral blood, collected on day 0 of AZD1222 vaccination. For the CDR3, the DNA is TGTGCCAGCAGCTTAGGAACGGATCAGCCCCAGCATTTT. As protein: CASSLGTDQPQHF.